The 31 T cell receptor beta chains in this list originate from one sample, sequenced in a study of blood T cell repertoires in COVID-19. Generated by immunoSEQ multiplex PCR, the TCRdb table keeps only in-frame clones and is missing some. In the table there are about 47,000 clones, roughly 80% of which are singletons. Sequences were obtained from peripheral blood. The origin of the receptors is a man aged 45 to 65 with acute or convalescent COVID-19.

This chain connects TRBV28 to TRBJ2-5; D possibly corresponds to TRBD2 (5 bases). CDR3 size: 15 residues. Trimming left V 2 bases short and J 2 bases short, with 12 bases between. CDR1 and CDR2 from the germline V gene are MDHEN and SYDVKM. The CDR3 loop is CASSLSGTQQETQYF. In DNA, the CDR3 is TGTGCCAGCAGTTTAAGCGGAACCCAGCAAGAGACCCAGTACTTC.

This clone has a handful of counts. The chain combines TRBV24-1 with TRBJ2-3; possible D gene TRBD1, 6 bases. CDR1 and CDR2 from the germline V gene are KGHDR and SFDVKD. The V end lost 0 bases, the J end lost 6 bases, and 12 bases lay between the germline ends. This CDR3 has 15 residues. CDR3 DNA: TGTGCCACCAGTGATTTGCTAGGGGGATCGGATACGCAGTATTTT. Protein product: CATSDLLGGSDTQYF.

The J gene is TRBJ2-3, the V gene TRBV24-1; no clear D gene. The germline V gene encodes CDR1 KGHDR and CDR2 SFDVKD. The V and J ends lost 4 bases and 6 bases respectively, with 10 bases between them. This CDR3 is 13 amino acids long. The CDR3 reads CATSDPFSDTQYF. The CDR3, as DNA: TGTGCCACCAGTGACCCCTTTTCCGATACGCAGTATTTT.

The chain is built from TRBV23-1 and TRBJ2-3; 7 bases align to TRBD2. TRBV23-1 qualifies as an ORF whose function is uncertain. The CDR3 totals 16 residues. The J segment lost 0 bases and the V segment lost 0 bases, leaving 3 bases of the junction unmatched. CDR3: CASSQSTSLSTDTQYF. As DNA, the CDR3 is TGCGCCAGCAGTCAATCGACTAGCCTGAGCACAGATACGCAGTATTTT.

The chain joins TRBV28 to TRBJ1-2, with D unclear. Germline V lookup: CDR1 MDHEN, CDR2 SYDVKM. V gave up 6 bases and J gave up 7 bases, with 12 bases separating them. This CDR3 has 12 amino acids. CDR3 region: CASSRRELGYTF. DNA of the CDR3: TGTGCCAGCAGCCGGAGGGAGCTTGGCTACACCTTC.

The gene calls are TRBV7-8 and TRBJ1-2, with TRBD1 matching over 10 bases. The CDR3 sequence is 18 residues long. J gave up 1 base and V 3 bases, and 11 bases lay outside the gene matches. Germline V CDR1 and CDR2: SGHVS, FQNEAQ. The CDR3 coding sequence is TGTGCCAGCAGCTTTTCATTTATCCGGGACAGGGGTAACTATGGCTACACCTTC. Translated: CASSFSFIRDRGNYGYTF.

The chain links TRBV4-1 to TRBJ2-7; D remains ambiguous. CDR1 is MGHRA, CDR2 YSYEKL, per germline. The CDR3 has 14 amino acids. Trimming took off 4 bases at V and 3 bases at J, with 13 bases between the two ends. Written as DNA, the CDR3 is TGCGCCAGCAGCCGAAGTCAAACAGTCTACGAGCAGTACTTC. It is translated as CASSRSQTVYEQYF.

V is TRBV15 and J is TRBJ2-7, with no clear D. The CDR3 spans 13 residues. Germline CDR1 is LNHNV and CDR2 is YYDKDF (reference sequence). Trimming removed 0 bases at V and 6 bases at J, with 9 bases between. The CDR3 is CATSRELRVEQYF. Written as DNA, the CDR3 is TGTGCCACCAGCAGAGAACTACGGGTCGAGCAGTACTTC.

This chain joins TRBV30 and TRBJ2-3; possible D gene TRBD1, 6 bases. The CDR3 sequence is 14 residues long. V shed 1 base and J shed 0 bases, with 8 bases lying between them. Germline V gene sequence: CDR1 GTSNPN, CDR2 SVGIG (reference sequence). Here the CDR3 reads CAWSAGQSTDTQYF. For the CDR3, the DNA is TGTGCCTGGAGTGCCGGACAGAGCACAGATACGCAGTATTTT.

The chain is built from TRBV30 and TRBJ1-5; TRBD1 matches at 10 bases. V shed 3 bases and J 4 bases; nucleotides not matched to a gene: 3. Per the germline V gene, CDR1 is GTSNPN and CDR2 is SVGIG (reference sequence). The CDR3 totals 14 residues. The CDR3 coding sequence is TGTGCCTGGAGCACGGGACAGGGGAATCAGCCCCAGCATTTT. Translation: CAWSTGQGNQPQHF. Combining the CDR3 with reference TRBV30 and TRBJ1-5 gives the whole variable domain SQTIHQWPATLVQPVGSPLSLECTVEGTSNPNLYWYRQAAGRGLQLLFYSVGIGQISSEVPQNLSASRPQDRQFILSSKKLLLSDSGFYLCAWSTGQGNQPQHFGDGTRLSIL.

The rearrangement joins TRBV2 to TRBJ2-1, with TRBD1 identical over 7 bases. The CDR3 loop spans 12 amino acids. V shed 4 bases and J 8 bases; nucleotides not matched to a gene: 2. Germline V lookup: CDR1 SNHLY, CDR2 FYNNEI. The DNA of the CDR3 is TGTGCCAGCAGTGCACAGGGGCATGAGCAGTTCTTC. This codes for CASSAQGHEQFF.

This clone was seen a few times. The CDR3 DNA follows: TGTGCCAGCAGTTCATTTGCAGGAATCAATCAGCCCCAGCATTTT. This codes for CASSSFAGINQPQHF. This chain links TRBV7-8 with TRBJ1-5; unclear D gene. This CDR3 comprises 15 residues. The ends were cut back, 6 bases at V and 3 bases at J, with 15 bases in the middle. Germline CDR1 reads SGHVS; CDR2 reads FQNEAQ.

The CDR3 DNA follows: TGTGCCAGCAGCCCTCGACTAGCGGGGGGGGAGCAGTACTTC. Translating gives CASSPRLAGGEQYF. The chain couples TRBV5-5 to TRBJ2-7, with 14 bases lining up with TRBD2. Losses at the gene ends were 4 bases for V and 7 bases for J; bases not matched to a gene: 4. Germline V lookup: CDR1 SGHKS, CDR2 YYEKEE (reference sequence). CDR3 size: 14 residues.

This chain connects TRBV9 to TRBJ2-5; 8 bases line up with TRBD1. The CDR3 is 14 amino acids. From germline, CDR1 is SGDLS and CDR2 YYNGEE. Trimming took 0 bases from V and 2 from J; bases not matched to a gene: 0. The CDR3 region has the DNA TGTGCCAGCAGCGTAGGGACAGGGCAAGAGACCCAGTACTTC. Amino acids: CASSVGTGQETQYF.

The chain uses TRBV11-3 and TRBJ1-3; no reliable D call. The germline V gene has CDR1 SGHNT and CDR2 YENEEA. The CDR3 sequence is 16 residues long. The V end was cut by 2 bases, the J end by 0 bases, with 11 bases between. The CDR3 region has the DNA TGTGCCAGCAGCTTAACCGACACCTACTCTGGAAACACCATATATTTT. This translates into CASSLTDTYSGNTIYF.

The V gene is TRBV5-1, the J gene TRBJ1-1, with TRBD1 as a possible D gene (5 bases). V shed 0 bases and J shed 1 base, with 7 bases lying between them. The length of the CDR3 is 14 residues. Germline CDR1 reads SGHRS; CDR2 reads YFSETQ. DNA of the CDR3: TGCGCCAGCAGCTTGGTCGGACAGAACACTGAAGCTTTCTTT. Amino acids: CASSLVGQNTEAFF.

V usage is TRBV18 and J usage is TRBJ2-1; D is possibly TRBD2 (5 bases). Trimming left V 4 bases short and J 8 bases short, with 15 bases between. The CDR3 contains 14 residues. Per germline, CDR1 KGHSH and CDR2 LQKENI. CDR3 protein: CASSLGYGSDEQFF. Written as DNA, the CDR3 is TGTGCCAGCTCACTCGGTTACGGTAGCGATGAGCAGTTCTTC. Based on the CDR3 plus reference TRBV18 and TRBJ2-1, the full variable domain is NAGVMQNPRHLVRRRGQEARLRCSPMKGHSHVYWYRQLPEEGLKFMVYLQKENIIDESGMPKERFSAEFPKEGPSILRIQQVVRGDSAAYFCASSLGYGSDEQFFGPGTRLTVL.

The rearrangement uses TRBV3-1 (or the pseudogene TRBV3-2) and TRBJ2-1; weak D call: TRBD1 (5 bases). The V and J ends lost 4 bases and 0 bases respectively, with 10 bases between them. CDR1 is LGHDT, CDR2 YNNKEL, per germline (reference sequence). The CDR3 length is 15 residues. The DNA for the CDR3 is TGTGCCAGCAGCCTCGACAGTAACTCCTACAATGAGCAGTTCTTC. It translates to CASSLDSNSYNEQFF.

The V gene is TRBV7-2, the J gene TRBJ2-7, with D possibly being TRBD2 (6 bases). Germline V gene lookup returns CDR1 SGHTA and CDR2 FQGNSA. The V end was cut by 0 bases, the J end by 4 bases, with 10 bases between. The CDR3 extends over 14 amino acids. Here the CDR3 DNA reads TGTGCCAGCAGCTTAGCGGTGGGAGGATACGAGCAGTACTTC. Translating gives CASSLAVGGYEQYF.

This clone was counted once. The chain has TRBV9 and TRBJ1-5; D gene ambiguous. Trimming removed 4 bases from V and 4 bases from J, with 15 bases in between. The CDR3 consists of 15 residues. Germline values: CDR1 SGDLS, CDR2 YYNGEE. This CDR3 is CASSPRGHPNQPQHF. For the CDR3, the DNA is TGTGCCAGCAGCCCACGTGGGCACCCTAATCAGCCCCAGCATTTT.

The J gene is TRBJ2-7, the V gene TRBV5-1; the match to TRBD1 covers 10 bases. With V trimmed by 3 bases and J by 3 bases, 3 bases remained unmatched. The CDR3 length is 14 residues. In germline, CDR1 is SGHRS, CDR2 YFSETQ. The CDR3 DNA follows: TGCGCCAGCAGCTCCCGGGACAGGGGCTACGAGCAGTACTTC. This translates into CASSSRDRGYEQYF.

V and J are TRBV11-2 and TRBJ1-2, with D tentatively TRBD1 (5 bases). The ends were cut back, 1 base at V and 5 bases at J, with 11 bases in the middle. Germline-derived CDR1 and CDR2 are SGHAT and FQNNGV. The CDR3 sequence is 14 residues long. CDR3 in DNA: TGTGCCAGCAGCTTAGGGGGCGGACAATATGGCTACACCTTC. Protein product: CASSLGGGQYGYTF.

The CDR3 reads CASSQGVYNEQFF. The CDR3 DNA reads as TGTGCCAGTAGCCAGGGGGTTTACAATGAGCAGTTCTTC. The V call is TRBV19, the J call TRBJ2-1; 7 bases map to TRBD1. In germline, CDR1 is LNHDA, CDR2 SQIVND (reference sequence). The length of the CDR3 is 13 residues. V was pared by 6 bases and J by 4 bases, with 3 bases of the junction left unmatched.

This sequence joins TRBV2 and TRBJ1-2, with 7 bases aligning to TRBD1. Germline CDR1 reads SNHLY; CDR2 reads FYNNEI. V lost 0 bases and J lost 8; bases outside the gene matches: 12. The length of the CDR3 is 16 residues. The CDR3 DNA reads TGTGCCAGCAGTGAAGCTCTTTTCGGCCTACAGGGGGGCTACACCTTC. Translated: CASSEALFGLQGGYTF.

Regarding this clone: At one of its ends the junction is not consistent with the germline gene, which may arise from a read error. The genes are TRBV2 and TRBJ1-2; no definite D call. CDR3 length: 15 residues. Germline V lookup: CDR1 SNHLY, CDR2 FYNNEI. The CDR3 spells CASCDEGLTNYGYTF. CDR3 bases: TGTGCCAGCTGTGACGAGGGCCTCACTAACTATGGCTACACCTTC.

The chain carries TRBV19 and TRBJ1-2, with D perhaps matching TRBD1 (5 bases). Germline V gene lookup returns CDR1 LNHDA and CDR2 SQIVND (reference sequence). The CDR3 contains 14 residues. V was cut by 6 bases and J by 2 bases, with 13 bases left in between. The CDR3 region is CASSSPGDNYGYTF. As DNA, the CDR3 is TGTGCCAGTAGCTCACCGGGGGACAACTATGGCTACACCTTC. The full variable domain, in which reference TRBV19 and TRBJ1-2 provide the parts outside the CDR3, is DGGITQSPKYLFRKEGQNVTLSCEQNLNHDAMYWYRQDPGQGLRLIYYSQIVNDFQKGDIAEGYSVSREKKESFPLTVTSAQKNPTAFYLCASSSPGDNYGYTFGSGTRLTVV.

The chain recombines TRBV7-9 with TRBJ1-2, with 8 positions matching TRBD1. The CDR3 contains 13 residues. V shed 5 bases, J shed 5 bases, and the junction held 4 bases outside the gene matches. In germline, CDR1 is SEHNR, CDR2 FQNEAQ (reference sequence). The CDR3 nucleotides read TGTGCCAGCAGCCTGGACAGGGATTATGGCTACACCTTC. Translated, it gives CASSLDRDYGYTF.

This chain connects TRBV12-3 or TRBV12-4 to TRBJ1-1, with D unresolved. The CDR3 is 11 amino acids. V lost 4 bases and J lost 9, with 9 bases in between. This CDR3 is CASSSQIKAFF. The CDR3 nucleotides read TGTGCCAGCAGTTCCCAGATTAAAGCTTTCTTT.

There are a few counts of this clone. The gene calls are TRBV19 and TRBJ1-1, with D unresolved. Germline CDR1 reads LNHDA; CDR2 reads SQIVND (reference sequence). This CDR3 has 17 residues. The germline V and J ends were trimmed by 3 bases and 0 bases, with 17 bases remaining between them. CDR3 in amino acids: CASSIIRGKNMNTEAFF. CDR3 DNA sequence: TGTGCCAGTAGTATTATCCGGGGAAAAAACATGAACACTGAAGCTTTCTTT.

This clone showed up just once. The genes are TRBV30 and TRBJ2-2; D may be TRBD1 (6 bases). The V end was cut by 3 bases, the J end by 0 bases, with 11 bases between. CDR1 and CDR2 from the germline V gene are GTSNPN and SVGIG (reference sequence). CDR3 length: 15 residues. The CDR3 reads CAWRPQGPNTGELFF. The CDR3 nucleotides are TGTGCCTGGAGGCCCCAGGGGCCGAACACCGGGGAGCTGTTTTTT.

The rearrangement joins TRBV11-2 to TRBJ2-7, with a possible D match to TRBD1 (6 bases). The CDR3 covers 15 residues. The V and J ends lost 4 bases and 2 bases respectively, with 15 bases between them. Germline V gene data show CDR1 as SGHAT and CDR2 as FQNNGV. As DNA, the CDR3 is TGTGCCAGCAGCTCTGCTCAGGGGATCGCCTACGAGCAGTACTTC. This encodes CASSSAQGIAYEQYF.